This section outlines one TCR beta chain sequence together with its context. These data originate in a study of glioma-infiltrating T cells after dendritic cell vaccination. For the study at large: Three intradermal dendritic cell vaccine injections were given every two weeks.

The length of the CDR3 is 12 residues. Germline V lookup: CDR1 SNHLY, CDR2 FYNNEI. V was trimmed by 7 bases and J by 3 bases, leaving 9 bases between them. Repertoires were generated with immunoSEQ multiplex PCR, while TCRdb's copy carries only in-frame clones and drops some. The data show approximately 84,000 clones, around 84% seen once. The TCR originated in a human donor with glioblastoma. Sequencing was performed on blood, taken before dendritic cell vaccination. The chain links TRBV2 to TRBJ1-1; D call uncertain. The CDR3 is CASKLWYTEAFF. CDR3 bases: TGTGCCAGCAAACTGTGGTACACTGAAGCTTTCTTT.